The 24 T cell receptor beta chains reported below all come from one sample, sequenced in a study of identifying expanded T cells in peripheral blood. Here immunoSEQ multiplex PCR was the method, and the copy in TCRdb shows in-frame clones only, minus some. The repertoire holds about 50,000 clones, with roughly 82% as singletons. Specimen: blood. These receptors originate from a person between 18 and 70 years old in good health.

The V gene is TRBV5-6, the J gene TRBJ1-4, with 8 bases that match TRBD1. The CDR3 extends over 16 amino acids. In germline, CDR1 is SGHDT, CDR2 YYEEEE. V lost 3 bases and J lost 8; bases outside the gene matches: 12. As DNA, the CDR3 is TGTGCCAGCAGCTCCAGAAAGACAGGGGCGAACGAAAAACTGTTTTTT. Protein sequence: CASSSRKTGANEKLFF.

The chain couples TRBV7-2 to TRBJ2-5, with D perhaps matching TRBD1 or TRBD2 (5 bases each). CDR1 and CDR2 (germline): SGHTA, FQGNSA. V was trimmed by 5 bases and J by 2 bases, leaving 12 bases between them. CDR3 length: 14 residues. CDR3 DNA sequence: TGTGCCAGCAGCAGGGACGTCTTTCAAGAGACCCAGTACTTC. This sequence encodes CASSRDVFQETQYF.

This sequence joins TRBV18 and TRBJ1-1, with D perhaps matching TRBD1 (5 bases). V lost 4 bases and J lost 3, with 12 bases in between. The CDR3 covers 14 residues. CDR1 and CDR2 from the germline V gene are KGHSH and LQKENI. The CDR3 here is CASSLAGGDTEAFF. CDR3 DNA: TGTGCCAGCTCACTCGCTGGGGGGGACACTGAAGCTTTCTTT.

The rearrangement uses TRBV10-1 and TRBJ2-7; D not resolved. CDR3 size: 15 residues. The V end lost 4 bases, the J end lost 1 base, and 14 bases lay between the germline ends. Germline V gives CDR1 WNHNN, CDR2 SYGVQD (reference sequence). The CDR3 DNA is TGCGCCAGCAGTGCTATATTAAAGGTGTCCTACGAGCAGTACGTC. Protein: CASSAILKVSYEQYV.

This chain links TRBV7-2 with TRBJ2-3; D gene ambiguous. Germline V gene sequence: CDR1 SGHTA, CDR2 FQGNSA. CDR3 length: 12 amino acids. V was trimmed by 5 bases and J by 9 bases, leaving 12 bases between them. CDR3 region: CASSRARGTQYF. In nucleotides, the CDR3 is TGTGCCAGCAGCAGAGCTAGAGGCACGCAGTATTTT.

The genes are TRBV18 and TRBJ1-1; tentatively, D is TRBD1 (6 bases). Germline V gene lookup returns CDR1 KGHSH and CDR2 LQKENI. The length of the CDR3 is 16 residues. V shed 3 bases and J shed 6 bases, with 20 bases lying between them. The CDR3 here is CASSPDYRAAEAEAFF. The CDR3 nucleotides are TGTGCCAGCTCACCCGACTACAGGGCCGCAGAGGCTGAAGCTTTCTTT.

DNA of the CDR3: TGCGCCAGCAGAACAGAGACAGGGAATGAGCAGTTCTTC. It yields the protein CASRTETGNEQFF. V and J are TRBV5-1 and TRBJ2-1; 7 bases match TRBD1. The trim removed 5 bases at V and 7 bases at J, leaving 6 bases unmatched. The length of the CDR3 is 13 residues. CDR1 is SGHRS, CDR2 YFSETQ, per germline.

The genes are TRBV5-4 and TRBJ2-2; tentatively, D is TRBD1 (5 bases). The CDR3 is made up of 15 amino acids. V shed 6 bases and J shed 1 base, with 13 bases lying between them. CDR1 SGHNT and CDR2 YYREEE come from the germline V gene (reference sequence). The CDR3: CASKSGQRNTGELFF. The CDR3 coding sequence is TGTGCCAGCAAATCAGGGCAAAGGAACACCGGGGAGCTGTTTTTT.

V and J are TRBV18 and TRBJ2-2; D gene uncertain. With 3 bases removed from V and 5 bases from J, the gap between germline ends came to 13 bases. The CDR3 loop spans 15 amino acids. Germline CDR1 and CDR2: KGHSH and LQKENI. The CDR3, as DNA: TGTGCCAGCTCACCGGCCATTCCGAGGACCGGGGAGCTGTTTTTT. This sequence encodes CASSPAIPRTGELFF.

In this sample, this clone turned up once. This rearrangement joins TRBV11-2 to TRBJ2-7; D uncertain. Deletions cut 0 bases from V and 5 bases from J, with 14 bases between. Germline V gene data show CDR1 as SGHAT and CDR2 as FQNNGV. This CDR3 contains 15 residues. In DNA form, the CDR3 reads TGTGCCAGCAGCTTAGATGGAGTCAGTTTGGACGAGCAGTACTTC. It codes for CASSLDGVSLDEQYF.

The chain combines TRBV5-1 with TRBJ2-2; a weak D match, TRBD1 (7 bases). Trimming stripped 4 bases from V and 0 bases from J, with 13 bases between. Per the germline V gene, CDR1 is SGHRS and CDR2 is YFSETQ. The CDR3 covers 16 residues. DNA for the CDR3: TGCGCCAGCAGCGGGGGCGGGACAGCGAACACCGGGGAGCTGTTTTTT. Its protein is CASSGGGTANTGELFF.

This chain joins TRBV2 and TRBJ1-1; possible D gene TRBD1, 6 bases. CDR3 size: 14 residues. Trimming stripped 8 bases from V and 1 base from J, with 14 bases between. Looked up from germline, CDR1 is SNHLY and CDR2 is FYNNEI. The DNA of the CDR3 is TGTGCCAGCGGTTGGGACACGAAGAACACTGAAGCTTTCTTT. Encoded protein: CASGWDTKNTEAFF.

V is TRBV7-2 and J is TRBJ2-7, with 14 bases that match TRBD2. The CDR3 extends over 16 amino acids. The junction had 15 bases not matched to a gene; V was cut back by 10 bases and J by 7 bases. Germline CDR1 is SGHTA and CDR2 is FQGNSA. The CDR3 loop reads CAIGSLGLAGAGEQYF. The CDR3 bases are TGTGCCATCGGGTCTCTGGGACTAGCGGGGGCGGGGGAGCAGTACTTC. Based on the CDR3 plus reference TRBV7-2 and TRBJ2-7, the full variable domain is GAGVSQSPSNKVTEKGKDVELRCDPISGHTALYWYRQSLGQGLEFLIYFQGNSAPDKSGLPSDRFSAERTGGSVSTLTIQRTQQEDSAVYLCAIGSLGLAGAGEQYFGPGTRLTVT.

The chain employs TRBV7-2 and TRBJ1-2; possible D gene TRBD1, 6 bases. This CDR3 is built from 14 residues. V was cut by 5 bases and J by 6 bases, with 16 bases left in between. CDR1 and CDR2 from the germline V gene are SGHTA and FQGNSA. CDR3 nucleotides: TGTGCCAGCAGCCGCGCCCGGGGGCGGGATGGCTACACCTTC. It translates to CASSRARGRDGYTF.

The gene calls are TRBV11-2 and TRBJ2-3; D may be TRBD1 or TRBD2 (5 bases each). This CDR3 comprises 16 residues. From germline, CDR1 is SGHAT and CDR2 FQNNGV. V was clipped by 2 bases and J by 2 bases, with 14 bases between them. CDR3 in DNA: TGTGCCAGCAGCTTAAAGTGGGACCGCATCACAGATACGCAGTATTTT. It yields the protein CASSLKWDRITDTQYF.

V and J are TRBV29-1 and TRBJ1-1; D gene uncertain. Trimming pared 5 bases from V and 11 bases from J, leaving 15 bases between. There are 11 residues in the CDR3. CDR1 is SQVTM and CDR2 is ANQGSEA in the germline V gene. In DNA, the CDR3 is TGCAGCGTTCGCTCCGGGGAGCTGGCTTTCTTT. This translates into CSVRSGELAFF.

The V gene is TRBV2, the J gene TRBJ1-4, with D possibly TRBD2 on 5 matching bases. The DNA matches TRBJ2-2 better at its end, which makes the J call doubtful. Germline CDR1 and CDR2: SNHLY and FYNNEI. This CDR3 is 15 amino acids long. The CDR3 DNA is TGTGCCAGCAGCGAGACCCCGGGATGGGCAGGGGAGCTGTTTTTT. Translating gives CASSETPGWAGELFF.

The chain links TRBV20-1 to TRBJ1-1; the D is unclear. The CDR3 consists of 11 residues. Looked up from germline, CDR1 is DFQATT and CDR2 is SNEGSKA (reference sequence). Trimming removed 3 bases from V and 5 bases from J, with 7 bases in between. CDR3 in amino acids: CSASRGTEAFF. The CDR3 DNA reads as TGCAGTGCTAGTCGAGGGACTGAAGCTTTCTTT.

The J gene is TRBJ1-6, the V gene TRBV4-1; D might be TRBD1 (5 bases). Trimming stripped 0 bases from V and 0 bases from J, with 9 bases between. CDR3 length: 17 amino acids. Germline lookup yields CDR1 MGHRA and CDR2 YSYEKL. The DNA for the CDR3 is TGCGCCAGCAGCCAAGATAGGGGAACCTCCTATAATTCACCCCTCCACTTT. Its protein product is CASSQDRGTSYNSPLHF.

This clone was seen once. The chain recombines TRBV11-2 with TRBJ2-3, with a possible D match to TRBD2 (6 bases). Per the germline V gene, CDR1 is SGHAT and CDR2 is FQNNGV. The CDR3 runs 14 residues. Trimming shortened V by 5 bases and J by 4 bases, and 13 bases separated the two germline ends. This chain's CDR3 is CASSLRAGSDTQYF. The CDR3 nucleotides read TGTGCCAGCAGCCTAAGGGCGGGATCAGATACGCAGTATTTT. The variable domain in full, with the rest retrieved from reference TRBV11-2 and TRBJ2-3, is EAGVAQSPRYKIIEKRQSVAFWCNPISGHATLYWYQQILGQGPKLLIQFQNNGVVDDSQLPKDRFSAERLKGVDSTLKIQPAKLEDSAVYLCASSLRAGSDTQYFGPGTRLTVL.

In this sample, this clone turned up once. The chain joins TRBV27 to TRBJ2-3, with TRBD1 matching 9 bases. Germline V gives CDR1 MNHEY, CDR2 SMNVEV (reference sequence). This CDR3 is 17 amino acids long. V gave up 4 bases and J gave up 3 bases; unmatched junction bases: 11. In DNA form, the CDR3 reads TGTGCCAGCAGTTCATTAACCGGGACAGGGCAAACAGATACGCAGTATTTT. It specifies CASSSLTGTGQTDTQYF.

The chain recombines TRBV19 with TRBJ2-5, with D perhaps being TRBD1 or TRBD2 (6 bases each). CDR3 length: 16 amino acids. Germline CDR1 LNHDA, CDR2 SQIVND (reference sequence). V was pared by 3 bases and J by 2 bases, with 16 bases between. CDR3 bases: TGTGCCAGTAGTATCTATCCGAGGGGGGTACAAGAGACCCAGTACTTC. Translated: CASSIYPRGVQETQYF.

This rearrangement joins TRBV6-6 to TRBJ1-2, with a possible D match to TRBD1 (6 bases). Trimming pared 5 bases from V and 7 bases from J, leaving 17 bases between. This CDR3 comprises 14 residues. CDR1 is MNHNY, CDR2 SVGAGI, per germline (reference sequence). This CDR3 reads CASSEGTGIFGYTF. CDR3 sequence (DNA): TGTGCCAGCAGTGAGGGCACAGGGATCTTTGGCTACACCTTC.

The rearrangement links TRBV7-2 to TRBJ2-3, with 12 bases that match TRBD2. Germline values: CDR1 SGHTA, CDR2 FQGNSA. The CDR3 totals 15 residues. Trimming removed 5 bases from V and 2 bases from J; junction bases left unmatched: 2. CDR3 protein: CASSRTSGTTDTQYF. The CDR3 DNA reads as TGTGCCAGCAGCAGGACTAGCGGGACCACAGATACGCAGTATTTT.